This is a list of T cell receptor beta chains from one sample in a study of T cell responses to AZD1222 COVID-19 vaccine. The table came from immunoSEQ multiplex PCR; TCRdb's copy has only in-frame clones and leaves some out. Of under 200,000 clones in the sample, roughly nine tenths were seen once. The sample here was peripheral blood, taken on day 0 of AZD1222 vaccination. The receptors shown here come from an adult in good health. The CDR3 runs from the conserved cysteine through the conserved F or W. The D gene is left open where the match is weak. Size is omitted from some rows. Given values are once, few, many or a class for expanded clones.

-	TRBV19	TRBJ1-6	-	TGTGCCTCCCGAGAAGGCTTCGCCGGGCCACCCCTCCACTTT	CASREGFAGPPLHF
-	TRBV29-1	TRBJ2-7	-	TGCAGCGTTGAAGAGAATCGAGGGGGGCAGGGGCAGTACTTC	CSVEENRGGQGQYF
-	TRBV5-1	TRBJ1-2	-	TGCGCCAGCAGCTTGGAGGACGGTAGATATGGCTACACCTTC	CASSLEDGRYGYTF
-	TRBV7-3	TRBJ1-1	few	TGTGCCAGCAGCTCCGGACAGATTAACACTGAAGCTTTCTTT	CASSSGQINTEAFF
-	TRBV19	TRBJ1-2	-	TGTGCCAGTAGTGATACGGGATCTCCCCTCAAAGGCTACACCTTC	CASSDTGSPLKGYTF
TRBD1	TRBV6-5	TRBJ1-4	-	TGTGCCAGCAGTCGGACAGGTCTAAATGAAAAACTGTTTTTT	CASSRTGLNEKLFF
TRBD2	TRBV19	TRBJ2-3	-	TGTGCCAGTAGTATCCGGCTAGCGGGGGCCACAGATACGCAGTATTTT	CASSIRLAGATDTQYF
-	TRBV4-3	TRBJ1-2	-	TGCGCCAGCAGCCAAGATAATGGTGGCGAAGGTGGCTATGGCTACACCTTC	CASSQDNGGEGGYGYTF
-	TRBV2	TRBJ2-5	-	TGTGCCAGCAGTATACGACAGATTGAGACCCAGTACTTC	CASSIRQIETQYF
-	TRBV6-6	TRBJ1-1	-	TGTGCCAGCAGTTCCTACAGCGGCGACACTGAAGCTTTCTTT	CASSSYSGDTEAFF
-	TRBV29-1	TRBJ1-1	-	TGCAGCGTTGAGGAGAACACTGAAGCTTTCTTT	CSVEENTEAFF
-	TRBV27	TRBJ2-7	-	TGTGCCAGCAGTCCGTATACCGGGCCAGGTATATGGGAGCAGTACTTC	CASSPYTGPGIWEQYF
-	TRBV18	TRBJ1-1	-	TGTGCCAGCTCACCTACTGTCCTTCAGGGTAACACTGAAGCTTTCTTT	CASSPTVLQGNTEAFF
TRBD2	TRBV2	TRBJ2-1	-	TGTGCCAGCCATCCCTCTGGCGGGGGGGGCAAGTTCTTC	CASHPSGGGGKFF
TRBD2	TRBV7-2	TRBJ2-7	-	TGTGCCAGCAGCAGAGCGGGGGTCTCCTACGAGCAGTACTTC	CASSRAGVSYEQYF
-	TRBV14	TRBJ2-4	-	TGTGCCAGCAGCCAAGTTAAGAGGGACGGTATAGCCAAAAACATTCAGTACTTC	CASSQVKRDGIAKNIQYF
-	TRBV4-3	TRBJ2-7	-	TGCGCCAGCAGCCAAGTGCGGGGCGAGCAGTACTTC	CASSQVRGEQYF
-	TRBV7-9	TRBJ2-3	-	TGTGCCAGCTTTCCCGGGGGAAGCACAGATACGCAGTATTTT	CASFPGGSTDTQYF
-	TRBV12-3/TRBV12-4	TRBJ2-7	-	TGTGCCAGCAGTTTCGGCTACTACGAGCAGTACTTC	CASSFGYYEQYF
-	TRBV5-1	TRBJ1-1	-	TGCGCCAGCAGCTTGGACACCAACACTGAAGCTTTCTTT	CASSLDTNTEAFF
-	TRBV7-2	TRBJ2-4	-	TGTGCCAGCAGCCGGACAGTTGGGGTAGCCAAAAACATTCAGTACTTC	CASSRTVGVAKNIQYF
-	TRBV6-1	TRBJ1-1	-	TGTGCCAGCAGCGAAGCAGGGAATGGAGGCACTGAAGCTTTCTTT	CASSEAGNGGTEAFF
-	TRBV19	TRBJ1-1	-	TGTGCCAGTAGTATAGTCGCGGGGAACACTGAAGCTTTCTTT	CASSIVAGNTEAFF
TRBD2	TRBV6-2/TRBV6-3	TRBJ2-5	once	TGTGCCAGCAGCCAGACTAGCGGCCAAGAGACCCAGTACTTC	CASSQTSGQETQYF
-	TRBV5-1	TRBJ1-1	-	TGCGCCAGCAGCTTGGAGGCTACCGGGGGCACTGAAGCTTTCTTT	CASSLEATGGTEAFF
-	TRBV2	TRBJ1-2	-	TGTGCCAGCAGTGGGACCGGGATAGGCACCTTC	CASSGTGIGTF
-	TRBV11-2	TRBJ2-5	-	TGTGCCAGCAGCTTAGCAATGGCCCAAGAGACCCAGTACTTC	CASSLAMAQETQYF
-	TRBV28	TRBJ1-5	-	TGTGCCAGCAGTTTATTGGGGGACCAGCATTTT	CASSLLGDQHF
-	TRBV21-1	TRBJ2-5	-	TGTGCCAGCAGCAAGGCGGGACAGGGAAAAGAGACCCAGTACTTC	CASSKAGQGKETQYF
-	TRBV18	TRBJ1-3	-	TGTGCCAGCTCACCACCGGAGGGGGCTGGAAACACCATATATTTT	CASSPPEGAGNTIYF
-	TRBV27	TRBJ2-3	-	TGTGCCAGCAGTTCGAGGGTCACAGATACGCAGTATTTT	CASSSRVTDTQYF
-	TRBV7-3	TRBJ2-7	-	TGTGCCAGCAGGGCTAGCGTCAGCTCCTACGAGCAGTACTTC	CASRASVSSYEQYF
TRBD1	TRBV30	TRBJ1-2	-	TGTGCCTGGAGTGTAGGGGGCTCCTATGGCTACACCTTC	CAWSVGGSYGYTF
TRBD1	TRBV7-3	TRBJ1-3	-	TGTGCCAGCAGCTCGACAGGGTCTGGAAACACCATATATTTT	CASSSTGSGNTIYF
-	TRBV18	TRBJ2-3	-	TGTGCCAGCTCACCACTAGCAGATCGCACAGATACGCAGTATTTT	CASSPLADRTDTQYF
TRBD2	TRBV28	TRBJ2-7	-	TGTGCCAGCAGTCCCCTAGCGGGAGGGTACGAGCAGTACTTC	CASSPLAGGYEQYF
-	TRBV11-2	TRBJ1-2	-	TGTGCCAGCAGCTTAGGGGCAACTATGGGGGGCTACACCTTC	CASSLGATMGGYTF
-	TRBV27	TRBJ2-7	-	TGTGCCAGCAGCGCCCGAGGCTCCTACGAGCAGTACTTC	CASSARGSYEQYF
-	TRBV23-1	TRBJ2-7	-	TGCGCCAGCAGTCAATCGAGCACCTCCTACGAGCAGTACTTC	CASSQSSTSYEQYF
TRBD1	TRBV11-1	TRBJ2-7	-	TGTGCCAGCAGCTTAGGGGGACAGGGAGGCGCCTACGAGCAGTACTTC	CASSLGGQGGAYEQYF
TRBD2	TRBV19	TRBJ2-1	once	TGTGCCAGTAGTATAGTCTTAAGGGGACTAGCGGTTAACAATGAGCAGTTCTTC	CASSIVLRGLAVNNEQFF
-	TRBV27	TRBJ2-2	-	TGTGCCACGGCCAGAATAAGGACCGGGGAGCTGTTTTTT	CATARIRTGELFF
-	TRBV18	TRBJ1-2	-	TGTGCCAGCTCACCTCCGAATAAAGGCTACACCTTC	CASSPPNKGYTF
TRBD1	TRBV19	TRBJ2-1	once	TGTGCCAGTAGTACCGCGGGACAGGGGGCGGACGAGCAGTTCTTC	CASSTAGQGADEQFF
-	TRBV4-3	TRBJ1-1	once	TGCGCCAGCAGCCAAGTCATGGGACAGAACACTGAAGCTTTCTTT	CASSQVMGQNTEAFF
-	TRBV19	TRBJ1-1	-	TGTGCCAGTAGTAGCCGACGGCTGAACACTGAAGCTTTCTTT	CASSSRRLNTEAFF
-	TRBV6-5	TRBJ1-1	few	TGTGCCAGCAGTTCAAGGGGGTTGAACACTGAAGCTTTCTTT	CASSSRGLNTEAFF
TRBD1	TRBV27	TRBJ1-2	once	TGTGCCAGCAGTACAGTAATTAGGACAGGGGGAGGTGGCTACACCTTC	CASSTVIRTGGGGYTF
-	TRBV7-2	TRBJ2-7	-	TGTGCCAGCAGCCCTACCTACGAGCAGTACTTC	CASSPTYEQYF
-	TRBV14	TRBJ2-1	-	TGTGCCAGCAGCCAACCCCCTTGGGGGAATGAGCAGTTCTTC	CASSQPPWGNEQFF
-	TRBV7-2	TRBJ1-1	-	TGTGCCAGCAGCTCGCTCTCACAGGGTTTCACTGAAGCTTTCTTT	CASSSLSQGFTEAFF
-	TRBV5-4	TRBJ2-7	-	TGTGCCAGCAGCCTGGGACCTCGGGAGCAGTACTTC	CASSLGPREQYF
TRBD2	TRBV10-3	TRBJ2-7	once	TGTGCCATCAGTGATTTAGCGGGGGGCGTCAACGAGCAGTACTTC	CAISDLAGGVNEQYF
-	TRBV27	TRBJ2-7	once	TGTGCCAGCAGTTTAGGGGGCAGGGCTTACGAGCAGTACTTC	CASSLGGRAYEQYF
-	TRBV7-2	TRBJ1-4	-	TGTGCCAGCAGCTTAGTAGGTGGTGAAAAACTGTTTTTT	CASSLVGGEKLFF
-	TRBV19	TRBJ2-7	-	TGTGCCAGTAGTATAGCGGAGACCTACGAGCAGTACTTC	CASSIAETYEQYF
-	TRBV23-1	TRBJ2-7	-	TGCGCCAGCAGTCATCCGGGACCTAGCTCCTACGAGCAGTACTTC	CASSHPGPSSYEQYF
TRBD1	TRBV19	TRBJ1-2	few	TGTGCCAGTAGTATCCCCACAGGGGGCTCCTTCTATGGCTACACCTTC	CASSIPTGGSFYGYTF
-	TRBV11-2	TRBJ2-1	-	TGTGCCAGCAGCTTATCCAGTCGGATCAATGAGCAGTTCTTC	CASSLSSRINEQFF